A single TCR beta chain is shown here with its context. CDR3 length: 16 amino acids. V shed 5 bases and J 4 bases; nucleotides not matched to a gene: 11. Looked up from germline, CDR1 is MNHEY and CDR2 is SMNVEV (reference sequence). The donors, healthy Caucasians from Russia, were aged about 6 to 95. The data were obtained in a study of blood T cells in healthy people across ages. A J-beta primer mix and a sample-barcoded 5' primer were used in a second PCR of about 6 to 12 cycles. TCRdb reanalysed the 5' RACE reads using MiXCR and keeps one entry per CDR3 protein. The table includes just over 1 million distinct CDR3 sequences, 40% to 55% detected once.

The chain employs TRBV27 and TRBJ1-1; the match to TRBD1 covers 9 bases. The TCR comes from an older woman in good health. Specimen: blood. The CDR3 coding sequence is TGTGCCAGCAGTCTCCGGACAGGGGCCTTTAGCACTGAAGCTTTCTTT. Its protein product is CASSLRTGAFSTEAFF.